The 8 T cell receptor beta chains in this list originate from one sample, sequenced in a study of cytomegalovirus exposure and HLA in healthy donors. PCR employed 60 Vbeta and 13 Jbeta primers. Some clones are missing from TCRdb's copy, which holds only in-frame ones; the method was immunoSEQ multiplex PCR. The profile shows 150,000 to 200,000 clones, about 80% of them singletons. Sequencing was performed on PBMCs. These receptors originate from a middle-aged man in good health and CMV-seropositive.

The V call is TRBV11-2, the J call TRBJ2-2; perhaps TRBD1 as D (6 bases). Germline CDR1 is SGHAT and CDR2 is FQNNGV. Deletions cut 1 base from V and 4 bases from J, with 10 bases between. There are 15 residues in the CDR3. CDR3 protein: CASSLGRTVTGELFF. CDR3 sequence (DNA): TGTGCCAGCAGCTTAGGGAGGACAGTCACCGGGGAGCTGTTTTTT. Full variable domain (missing parts from reference TRBV11-2 and TRBJ2-2): EAGVAQSPRYKIIEKRQSVAFWCNPISGHATLYWYQQILGQGPKLLIQFQNNGVVDDSQLPKDRFSAERLKGVDSTLKIQPAKLEDSAVYLCASSLGRTVTGELFFGEGSRLTVL.

This chain uses TRBV4-1 with TRBJ2-1; 9 bases agree with TRBD2. The V gene's germline CDR1 is MGHRA and CDR2 YSYEKL. V dropped 4 bases and J dropped 4; count of bases not matched to a gene: 23. The CDR3 is 21 amino acids. The CDR3 protein is CASSRSFNILLAGRTYNEQFF. The DNA for the CDR3 is TGCGCCAGCAGCCGAAGTTTTAATATTTTGCTAGCGGGAAGAACTTACAATGAGCAGTTCTTC.

The chain joins TRBV4-1 to TRBJ1-1; tentative D call: TRBD1 (6 bases). The CDR3 is 15 residues long. Between the trimmed V and J ends, which lost 3 bases and 5 bases, there was a span of 16 bases. Germline CDR1 is MGHRA and CDR2 is YSYEKL. CDR3 DNA: TGCGCCAGCAGCCACCGCCCTACAGGGAGTACTGAAGCTTTCTTT. This translates into CASSHRPTGSTEAFF.

The gene calls are TRBV7-9 and TRBJ2-7; the D gene is possibly TRBD1 (5 bases). CDR3 length: 13 amino acids. V shed 3 bases and J shed 2 bases, with 8 bases lying between them. CDR1 is SEHNR, CDR2 FQNEAQ, per germline (reference sequence). In DNA, the CDR3 is TGTGCCAGCAGCTTTGACAGCACCTACGAGCAGTACTTC. This gives the protein CASSFDSTYEQYF.

There are a few counts of this clone. This sequence joins TRBV5-1 and TRBJ2-3, with a tentative D call TRBD2 (5 bases). Germline assignment: CDR1 SGHRS and CDR2 YFSETQ. This CDR3 contains 17 residues. V was cut by 3 bases and J by 2 bases, with 19 bases left in between. The CDR3 spells CASSSSLGGVDTDTQYF. For the CDR3, the DNA is TGCGCCAGCAGCTCGTCGCTAGGAGGTGTCGACACAGATACGCAGTATTTT.

This clone appeared many times. J is TRBJ2-3 and V is TRBV5-5, with D possibly matching TRBD1 (7 bases). Trimming stripped 1 base from V and 4 bases from J, with 13 bases between. CDR1 and CDR2 (germline): SGHKS, YYEKEE (reference sequence). CDR3 size: 15 residues. The CDR3 is CASSLQGGSADTQYF. The CDR3 DNA follows: TGTGCCAGCAGCTTGCAGGGGGGTTCGGCAGATACGCAGTATTTT.

CDR3 nucleotides: TGTGCCAGCAGCTTTTTTAGCGGGCTTAACAATGAGCAGTTCTTC. The encoded protein is CASSFFSGLNNEQFF. This chain joins TRBV7-9 and TRBJ2-1, with 7 bases aligning to TRBD2. The trim removed 3 bases at V and 5 bases at J, leaving 7 bases unmatched. Germline lookup yields CDR1 SEHNR and CDR2 FQNEAQ (reference sequence). The CDR3 runs to 15 residues.

Notes on this clone: An end of the junction differs from the germline gene, which may be a read error. The genes are TRBV6-5 and TRBJ1-1, with a possible D match to TRBD1 (5 bases). CDR1 is MNHEY, CDR2 SVGAGI, per germline. The CDR3 spans 11 residues. CDR3 sequence (DNA): TGTGCCAACAGTTACGGGGCGGAAGCTTTCTTT. Translation gives CANSYGAEAFF.